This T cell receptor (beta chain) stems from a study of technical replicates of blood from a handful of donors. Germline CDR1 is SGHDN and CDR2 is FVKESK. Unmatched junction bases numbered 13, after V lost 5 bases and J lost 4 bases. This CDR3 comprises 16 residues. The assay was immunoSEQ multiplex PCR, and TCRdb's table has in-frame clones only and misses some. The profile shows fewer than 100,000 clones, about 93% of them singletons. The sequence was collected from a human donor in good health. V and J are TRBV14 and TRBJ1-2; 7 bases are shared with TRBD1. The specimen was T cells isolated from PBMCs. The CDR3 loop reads CASSVGGQDLSYGYTF. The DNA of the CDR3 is TGTGCCAGCAGCGTAGGCGGACAGGACCTATCCTATGGCTACACCTTC.